This T cell receptor (beta chain) was identified in a study of neurological immune-mediated disorders. TCRdb analysed the 5' RACE reads with MiXCR anew, one entry per CDR3 protein. The table shows 66,000 or so distinct CDR3 sequences, with 5.2% occurring only once. Unsorted libraries were prepared from 2 million PBMCs that had been stored at -80 C. This clonotype appeared many times. The source of this sequence is a woman younger than 45 with multiple sclerosis. Sample: PBMCs.

The CDR3 bases are TGTGCCAGCAGTTACGGGCAGATCGGCGAGACTTTCTTT. It translates to CASSYGQIGETFF. The V gene is TRBV6-5, the J gene TRBJ1-1; no clear D. V lost 2 bases, J lost 12 bases, and 16 bases lay in between. Germline V gives CDR1 MNHEY, CDR2 SVGAGI. The CDR3 consists of 13 residues.